One sample yielded the 30 T cell receptor beta chains listed below, sequenced in a study of blood T cell repertoires in COVID-19. Some clones are missing from TCRdb's copy, which holds only in-frame ones; the method was immunoSEQ multiplex PCR. In the table there are around 390,000 clones, around 87% of which are singletons. Material for sequencing was PBMCs or T cells enriched from blood (not recorded which). These receptors all stem from a woman in her forties or fifties who had recovered from COVID-19.

The V and J genes are TRBV28 and TRBJ2-5; D is perhaps TRBD2 (5 bases). The V gene's germline CDR1 is MDHEN and CDR2 SYDVKM. Trimming took off 6 bases at V and 5 bases at J, with 13 bases between the two ends. The CDR3 contains 13 residues. CDR3 bases: TGTGCCAGCAGCCCCTACGGGGTGGAGACCCAGTACTTC. Amino acids: CASSPYGVETQYF.

This chain connects TRBV5-1 to TRBJ2-1; TRBD2 is a possible D gene (6 bases). Germline V gene lookup returns CDR1 SGHRS and CDR2 YFSETQ. V was cut by 3 bases and J by 10 bases, with 17 bases left in between. The CDR3 has 14 residues. Here the CDR3 DNA reads TGCGCCAGCAGCTCGGGACTTGAGGATGTAGAGCAGTTCTTC. Protein product: CASSSGLEDVEQFF.

This clone was seen a handful of times. The rearrangement uses TRBV5-6 and TRBJ1-2; 11 nucleotides match TRBD1. Germline CDR1 SGHDT, CDR2 YYEEEE. Unmatched junction bases numbered 5, after V lost 4 bases and J lost 3 bases. The CDR3 runs 15 residues. Here the CDR3 reads CASSPLGQGDYGYTF. CDR3 nucleotide sequence: TGTGCCAGCAGCCCCCTGGGACAGGGGGACTATGGCTACACCTTC.

This clone has just a few counts. CDR3 residues: CASSSPRRNEKLFF. The CDR3 nucleotides read TGTGCCAGCTCTAGCCCGCGTAGGAATGAAAAACTGTTTTTT. J is TRBJ1-4 and V is TRBV6-5; D gene ambiguous. In germline, CDR1 is MNHEY, CDR2 SVGAGI. V was trimmed by 8 bases and J by 5 bases, leaving 15 bases between them. The CDR3 runs 14 residues.

V usage is TRBV27 and J usage is TRBJ2-1; D remains ambiguous. The V gene's germline CDR1 is MNHEY and CDR2 SMNVEV (reference sequence). V shed 2 bases and J shed 5 bases, with 7 bases lying between them. This CDR3 has 13 amino acids. The CDR3 protein is CASSLAQHNEQFF. The CDR3 DNA sequence: TGTGCCAGCAGTTTAGCACAGCACAATGAGCAGTTCTTC.

The gene calls are TRBV27 and TRBJ1-3, with D possibly being TRBD1 (5 bases). Per the germline V gene, CDR1 is MNHEY and CDR2 is SMNVEV (reference sequence). The V end was cut by 2 bases, the J end by 2 bases, with 10 bases between. The CDR3 contains 15 residues. DNA for the CDR3: TGTGCCAGCAGTTTAGGATGGGGGGCTGGAAACACCATATATTTT. This sequence encodes CASSLGWGAGNTIYF.

This clone has just one count. This chain joins TRBV5-1 and TRBJ2-5, with D maybe TRBD1 (6 bases). Germline CDR1 reads SGHRS; CDR2 reads YFSETQ. The V gene lost 4 bases and the J gene lost 2 bases, with 15 bases spanning the gap. The CDR3 covers 15 residues. The CDR3 DNA follows: TGCGCCAGCAGCATCGGACAGCGCCAGCAAGAGACCCAGTACTTC. Its translation: CASSIGQRQQETQYF.

The genes are TRBV19 and TRBJ1-1; possibly TRBD1 for D (6 bases). CDR1 LNHDA and CDR2 SQIVND come from the germline V gene (reference sequence). This CDR3 is 13 amino acids long. The V end lost 6 bases, the J end lost 4 bases, and 12 bases lay between the germline ends. This CDR3 reads CASRFTGSTEAFF. DNA of the CDR3: TGTGCCAGTAGATTCACAGGGAGCACTGAAGCTTTCTTT.

This chain connects TRBV7-8 to TRBJ1-2, with 7 bases lining up with TRBD1. Germline values: CDR1 SGHVS, CDR2 FQNEAQ. Trimming cost V 5 bases and J 0 bases; bases outside gene matches: 3. This CDR3 is built from 14 residues. The CDR3 coding sequence is TGTGCCAGCAGCCTGGGACAGACTAACTATGGCTACACCTTC. Translation gives CASSLGQTNYGYTF.

The J gene is TRBJ2-7, the V gene TRBV28; a possible D gene is TRBD1 (6 bases). Looked up from germline, CDR1 is MDHEN and CDR2 is SYDVKM. The CDR3 contains 15 residues. Trimming left V 6 bases short and J 1 base short, with 16 bases between. CDR3 DNA: TGTGCCAGCAGGGCACCAGGGGCAATTTCCTACGAGCAGTACTTC. Its protein is CASRAPGAISYEQYF.

V is TRBV13 and J is TRBJ1-2; 8 bases fit TRBD1. Looked up from germline, CDR1 is PRHDT and CDR2 is FYEKMQ (reference sequence). This CDR3 contains 15 residues. Germline trimming cut 2 bases from V and 8 bases from J; bases unmatched to any gene: 10. In DNA form, the CDR3 reads TGTGCCAGCAGCTTAAAAAAGACAGGGGTCGGAGGCTACACCTTC. Translation gives CASSLKKTGVGGYTF.

For the CDR3, the DNA is TGTGCCAGCAGCCCCGAGGTTAACTATGGCTACACCTTC. As protein: CASSPEVNYGYTF. V gene TRBV7-9 combines with J gene TRBJ1-2; D is undetermined. The germline V gene has CDR1 SEHNR and CDR2 FQNEAQ (reference sequence). Trimming left V 5 bases short and J 1 base short, with 8 bases between. CDR3 length equals 13 residues.

Notes on this clone: It is unclear where the CDR3 begins or ends on the DNA, so no DNA is shown, and the CDR3 is as TCRdb lists it. The chain combines TRBV29-1 with TRBJ1-1. The CDR3 comprises 12 residues, both ends counted. From germline, CDR1 is SQVTM and CDR2 ANQGSEA. The CDR3 loop is CSVGSGAGGAFF.

The chain couples TRBV15 to TRBJ1-1; D possibly corresponds to TRBD1 (6 bases). The CDR3 is made up of 14 amino acids. Trimming pared 5 bases from V and 1 base from J, leaving 11 bases between. From germline, CDR1 is LNHNV and CDR2 YYDKDF (reference sequence). Here the CDR3 reads CATSRSTGNTEAFF. CDR3 DNA sequence: TGTGCCACCAGCCGCTCGACAGGGAACACTGAAGCTTTCTTT.

This sequence joins TRBV5-1 and TRBJ2-5; TRBD2 might be the D (6 bases). With 9 bases removed from V and 5 bases from J, the gap between germline ends came to 14 bases. CDR1 is SGHRS, CDR2 YFSETQ, per germline. The CDR3 contains 12 residues. CDR3 nucleotides: TGCGCCACCAAAGGACGGGGGGAGACCCAGTACTTC. It specifies CATKGRGETQYF.

J is TRBJ1-1 and V is TRBV7-9; D remains unclear. Germline V gives CDR1 SEHNR, CDR2 FQNEAQ (reference sequence). The CDR3 runs 13 residues. Trimming stripped 3 bases from V and 4 bases from J, with 9 bases between. This chain's CDR3 is CASSFRVGTEAFF. CDR3 coding DNA: TGTGCCAGCAGCTTTCGGGTAGGCACTGAAGCTTTCTTT.

The rearrangement links TRBV19 to TRBJ2-5; D is ambiguous. V dropped 3 bases and J dropped 10 bases, with 21 bases sitting between them. CDR3 size: 15 residues. CDR1 and CDR2 (germline): LNHDA, SQIVND (reference sequence). CDR3 DNA: TGTGCCAGTAGTATCGGTGGCAGAGGATTATTTGGCCAGTACTTC. Amino acids: CASSIGGRGLFGQYF. The full variable domain, completed using reference TRBV19 and TRBJ2-5, is DGGITQSPKYLFRKEGQNVTLSCEQNLNHDAMYWYRQDPGQGLRLIYYSQIVNDFQKGDIAEGYSVSREKKESFPLTVTSAQKNPTAFYLCASSIGGRGLFGQYFGPGTRLLVL.

The chain joins TRBV6-5 to TRBJ1-1, with 7 nucleotides matching TRBD1. The CDR3 sequence is 14 residues long. J lost 4 bases, V lost 7 bases, and 9 bases had no gene match. Germline CDR1 MNHEY, CDR2 SVGAGI. The DNA of the CDR3 is TGTGCCAGCAAAGAGGGGGCGTCTCTCACTGAAGCTTTCTTT. This sequence encodes CASKEGASLTEAFF.

The chain uses TRBV5-1 and TRBJ1-1; D call uncertain. CDR1 SGHRS and CDR2 YFSETQ come from the germline V gene. CDR3 length: 14 residues. Trimming took off 0 bases at V and 5 bases at J, with 11 bases between the two ends. CDR3 amino acids: CASSLEAGVTEAFF. The CDR3 nucleotides read TGCGCCAGCAGCTTGGAAGCGGGAGTGACTGAAGCTTTCTTT. Full variable domain (rest looked up from reference TRBV5-1 and TRBJ1-1): KAGVTQTPRYLIKTRGQQVTLSCSPISGHRSVSWYQQTPGQGLQFLFEYFSETQRNKGNFPGRFSGRQFSNSRSEMNVSTLELGDSALYLCASSLEAGVTEAFFGQGTRLTVV.

The chain uses TRBV30 and TRBJ1-1; D perhaps matches TRBD1 (5 bases). Germline V lookup: CDR1 GTSNPN, CDR2 SVGIG (reference sequence). This CDR3 contains 13 residues. V shed 4 bases and J shed 1 base, with 10 bases lying between them. CDR3 amino acids: CAWTRQSNTEAFF. The CDR3 DNA reads as TGTGCCTGGACCCGACAGTCGAACACTGAAGCTTTCTTT.

The chain uses TRBV18 and TRBJ2-1; 13 bases agree with TRBD2. This CDR3 is built from 17 residues. V shed 3 bases, J shed 4 bases, and the junction held 6 bases outside the gene matches. Germline lookup yields CDR1 KGHSH and CDR2 LQKENI. The CDR3: CASSPPWTSGGYNEQFF. CDR3 DNA sequence: TGTGCCAGCTCACCTCCATGGACTAGCGGGGGATACAATGAGCAGTTCTTC. The full variable domain, with the rest looked up from reference TRBV18 and TRBJ2-1, is NAGVMQNPRHLVRRRGQEARLRCSPMKGHSHVYWYRQLPEEGLKFMVYLQKENIIDESGMPKERFSAEFPKEGPSILRIQQVVRGDSAAYFCASSPPWTSGGYNEQFFGPGTRLTVL.

The chain carries TRBV5-1 and TRBJ1-2; 9 bases are shared with TRBD1. The CDR3 is 13 residues long. In germline, CDR1 is SGHRS, CDR2 YFSETQ. After removal of 0 bases from V and 10 bases from J, the junction contained 4 bases not matched to a gene. The CDR3 sequence: CASSLETGGDYTF. As DNA, the CDR3 is TGCGCCAGCAGCTTGGAAACAGGGGGCGACTACACCTTC.

The chain has TRBV15 and TRBJ1-2, with D unclear. The CDR3 sequence is 17 residues long. Germline loops: CDR1 LNHNV, CDR2 YYDKDF (reference sequence). Trimming removed 3 bases from V and 4 bases from J, with 21 bases in between. Written as DNA, the CDR3 is TGTGCCACCAGCAGCCGACATGCGGGCCGTGAACCCTATGGCTACACCTTC. This encodes CATSSRHAGREPYGYTF.

The chain couples TRBV6-5 to TRBJ1-2; unclear D gene. The germline gives CDR1 MNHEY, CDR2 SVGAGI. V dropped 6 bases and J dropped 7 bases, with 15 bases sitting between them. The CDR3 totals 13 residues. CDR3 region: CASRVPGGGGYTF. CDR3 coding DNA: TGTGCCAGCAGGGTCCCGGGAGGAGGTGGCTACACCTTC.

This clone was seen more than once but under ten times. The chain is built from TRBV7-9 and TRBJ1-4; D is unresolved. The V gene lost 3 bases and the J gene lost 6 bases, with 17 bases spanning the gap. CDR1 SEHNR and CDR2 FQNEAQ come from the germline V gene (reference sequence). The CDR3 has 16 residues. The CDR3 DNA reads as TGTGCCAGCAGCTTTGGGTTCGGGGAAGGACATGAAAAACTGTTTTTT. Translation gives CASSFGFGEGHEKLFF.

This chain connects TRBV24-1 to TRBJ2-2, with 7 bases identical to TRBD1. V lost 7 bases and J lost 2; bases outside the gene matches: 3. The CDR3 spans 14 residues. Germline V gene lookup returns CDR1 KGHDR and CDR2 SFDVKD. CDR3 protein: CATRRDRNTGELFF. CDR3 DNA sequence: TGTGCCACCAGGAGGGACAGAAACACCGGGGAGCTGTTTTTT.

J is TRBJ1-2 and V is TRBV5-1; unclear D gene. CDR1 and CDR2 (germline): SGHRS, YFSETQ. The CDR3 loop spans 17 amino acids. V lost 7 bases and J 2 bases, leaving 24 bases between the germline ends. The CDR3 nucleotides read TGCGCCAGCCGGCGGGGTCCAGACATCGCTAACAACTATGGCTACACCTTC. Protein sequence: CASRRGPDIANNYGYTF.

This clone was counted between two and nine times. This chain uses TRBV23-1 with TRBJ1-2; D is unresolved. TRBV23-1 belongs to the ORF category, with a function that is uncertain. Trimming left V 2 bases short and J 4 bases short, with 23 bases between. The CDR3 covers 18 residues. The CDR3 DNA follows: TGCGCCAGCAGTCAACATCAACGGGATGGTCCGACGCCCTATGGCTACACCTTC. Protein: CASSQHQRDGPTPYGYTF.

This chain uses TRBV5-1 with TRBJ2-6, with TRBD1 identical over 9 bases. The trim removed 1 base at V and 4 bases at J, leaving 6 bases unmatched. The germline V gene encodes CDR1 SGHRS and CDR2 YFSETQ. This CDR3 is built from 17 residues. The CDR3 region has the DNA TGCGCCAGCAGCTTGACAGGGGGCGCGGGAGGGGCCAACGTCCTGACTTTC. Its protein product is CASSLTGGAGGANVLTF. The variable domain in full, completed from reference TRBV5-1 and TRBJ2-6, reads KAGVTQTPRYLIKTRGQQVTLSCSPISGHRSVSWYQQTPGQGLQFLFEYFSETQRNKGNFPGRFSGRQFSNSRSEMNVSTLELGDSALYLCASSLTGGAGGANVLTFGAGSRLTVL.

The gene calls are TRBV16 and TRBJ2-6, with TRBD2 matching over 7 bases. CDR1 and CDR2 (germline): KGHSY, FQNENV. J lost 0 bases, V lost 4 bases, and 3 bases had no gene match. This CDR3 is built from 16 residues. The CDR3 bases are TGTGCCAGCAGCCTCCCGGGAGGCTCTGGGGCCAACGTCCTGACTTTC. The encoded protein is CASSLPGGSGANVLTF.